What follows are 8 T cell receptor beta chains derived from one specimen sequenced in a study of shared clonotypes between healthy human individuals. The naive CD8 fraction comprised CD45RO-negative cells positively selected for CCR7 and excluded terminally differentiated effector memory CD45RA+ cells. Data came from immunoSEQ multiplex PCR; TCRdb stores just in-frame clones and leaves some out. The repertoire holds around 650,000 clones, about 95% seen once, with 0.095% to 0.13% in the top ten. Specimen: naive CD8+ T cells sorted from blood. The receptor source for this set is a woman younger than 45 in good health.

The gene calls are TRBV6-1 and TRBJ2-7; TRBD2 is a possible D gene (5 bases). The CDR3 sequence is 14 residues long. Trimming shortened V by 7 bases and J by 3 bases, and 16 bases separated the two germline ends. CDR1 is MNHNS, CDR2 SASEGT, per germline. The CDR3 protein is CASIWNEGSYEQYF. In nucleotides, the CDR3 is TGTGCCAGCATTTGGAACGAGGGCAGCTACGAGCAGTACTTC.

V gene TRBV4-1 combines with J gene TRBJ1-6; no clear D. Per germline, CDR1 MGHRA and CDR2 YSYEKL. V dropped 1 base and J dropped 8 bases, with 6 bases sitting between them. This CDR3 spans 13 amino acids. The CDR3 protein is CASSQALYSPLHF. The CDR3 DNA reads TGCGCCAGCAGCCAAGCCTTGTATTCACCCCTCCACTTT.

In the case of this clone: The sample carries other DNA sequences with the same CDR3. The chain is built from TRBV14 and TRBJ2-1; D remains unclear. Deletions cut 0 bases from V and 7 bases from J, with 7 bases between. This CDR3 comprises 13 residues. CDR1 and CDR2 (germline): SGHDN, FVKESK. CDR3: CASSQDPLNEQFF. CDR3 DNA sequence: TGTGCCAGCAGCCAAGATCCCCTTAATGAGCAGTTCTTC.

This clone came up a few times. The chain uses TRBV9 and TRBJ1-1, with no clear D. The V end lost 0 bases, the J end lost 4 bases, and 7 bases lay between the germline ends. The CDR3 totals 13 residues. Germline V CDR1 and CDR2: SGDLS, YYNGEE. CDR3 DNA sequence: TGTGCCAGCAGCGTAGGGTATGGCACTGAAGCTTTCTTT. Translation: CASSVGYGTEAFF.

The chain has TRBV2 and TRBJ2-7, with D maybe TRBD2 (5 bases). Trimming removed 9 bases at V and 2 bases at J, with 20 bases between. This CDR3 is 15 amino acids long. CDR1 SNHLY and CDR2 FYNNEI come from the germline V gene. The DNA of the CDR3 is TGTGCCAGTAGGAGAGGGAGCGGATGGGCCTACGAGCAGTACTTC. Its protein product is CASRRGSGWAYEQYF.

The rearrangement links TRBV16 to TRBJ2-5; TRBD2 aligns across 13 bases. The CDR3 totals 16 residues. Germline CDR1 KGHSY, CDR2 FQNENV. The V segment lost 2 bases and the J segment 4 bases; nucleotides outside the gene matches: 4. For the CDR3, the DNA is TGTGCCAGCAGCCAAGGACTAGCGGGAGACGGAGAGACCCAGTACTTC. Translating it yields CASSQGLAGDGETQYF.

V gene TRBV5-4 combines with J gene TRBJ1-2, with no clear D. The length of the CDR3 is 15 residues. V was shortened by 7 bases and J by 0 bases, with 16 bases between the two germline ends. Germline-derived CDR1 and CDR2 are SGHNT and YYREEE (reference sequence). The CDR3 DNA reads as TGTGCCAGCGGGTTCAACAGAGTATCTAACTATGGCTACACCTTC. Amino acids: CASGFNRVSNYGYTF.

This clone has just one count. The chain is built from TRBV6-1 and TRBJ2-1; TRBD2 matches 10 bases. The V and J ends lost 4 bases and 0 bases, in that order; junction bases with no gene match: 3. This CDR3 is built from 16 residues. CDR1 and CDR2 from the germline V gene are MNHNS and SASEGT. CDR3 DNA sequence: TGTGCCAGCAGTGCCTCTAGCGGGAGCTCCTACAATGAGCAGTTCTTC. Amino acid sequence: CASSASSGSSYNEQFF.